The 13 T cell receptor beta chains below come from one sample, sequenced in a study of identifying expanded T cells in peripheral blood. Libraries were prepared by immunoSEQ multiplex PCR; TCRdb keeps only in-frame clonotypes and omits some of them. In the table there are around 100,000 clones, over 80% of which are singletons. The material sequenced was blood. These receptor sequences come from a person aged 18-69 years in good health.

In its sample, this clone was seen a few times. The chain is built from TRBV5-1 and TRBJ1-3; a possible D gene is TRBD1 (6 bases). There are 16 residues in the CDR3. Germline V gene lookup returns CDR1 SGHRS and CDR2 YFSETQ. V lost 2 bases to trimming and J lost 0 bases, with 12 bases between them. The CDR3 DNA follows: TGCGCCAGCAGCTTTGCCCAGGGGAGCTCTGGAAACACCATATATTTT. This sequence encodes CASSFAQGSSGNTIYF. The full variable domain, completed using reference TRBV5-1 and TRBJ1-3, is KAGVTQTPRYLIKTRGQQVTLSCSPISGHRSVSWYQQTPGQGLQFLFEYFSETQRNKGNFPGRFSGRQFSNSRSEMNVSTLELGDSALYLCASSFAQGSSGNTIYFGEGSWLTVV.

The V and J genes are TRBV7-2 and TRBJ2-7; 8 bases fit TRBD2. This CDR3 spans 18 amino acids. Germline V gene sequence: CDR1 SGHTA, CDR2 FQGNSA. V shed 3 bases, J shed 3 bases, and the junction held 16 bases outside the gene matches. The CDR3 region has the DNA TGTGCCAGCAGCTTGTATAGGTGGGGACGGGAGGGGATCTACGAGCAGTACTTC. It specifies CASSLYRWGREGIYEQYF.

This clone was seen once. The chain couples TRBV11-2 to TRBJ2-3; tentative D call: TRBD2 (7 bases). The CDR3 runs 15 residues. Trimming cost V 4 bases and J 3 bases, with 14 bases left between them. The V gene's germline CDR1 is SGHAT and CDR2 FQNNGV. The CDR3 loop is CASSSQGGGTDTQYF. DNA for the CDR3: TGTGCCAGCAGCTCCCAAGGGGGGGGGACAGATACGCAGTATTTT.

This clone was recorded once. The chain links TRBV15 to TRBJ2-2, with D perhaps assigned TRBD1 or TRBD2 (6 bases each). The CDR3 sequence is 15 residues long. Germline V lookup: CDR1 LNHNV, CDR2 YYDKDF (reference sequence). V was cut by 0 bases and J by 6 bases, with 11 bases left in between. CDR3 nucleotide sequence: TGTGCCACCAGCAGAGATTACAGGGAGGCCGGGGAGCTGTTTTTT. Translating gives CATSRDYREAGELFF.

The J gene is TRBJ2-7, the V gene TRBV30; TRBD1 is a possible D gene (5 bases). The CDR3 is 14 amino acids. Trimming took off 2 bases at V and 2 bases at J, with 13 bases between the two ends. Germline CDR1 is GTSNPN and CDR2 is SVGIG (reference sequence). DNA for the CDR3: TGTGCCTGGAGTCCATTCACAGGACCCTACGAGCAGTACTTC. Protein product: CAWSPFTGPYEQYF.

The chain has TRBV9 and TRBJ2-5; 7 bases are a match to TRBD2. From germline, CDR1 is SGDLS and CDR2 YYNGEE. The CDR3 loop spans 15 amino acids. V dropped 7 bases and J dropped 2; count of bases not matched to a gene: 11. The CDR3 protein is CASSRSGVTQETQYF. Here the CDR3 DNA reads TGTGCCAGCTCCCGAAGCGGGGTAACACAAGAGACCCAGTACTTC.

The CDR3, as DNA: TGTGCCAGTAGTTTGGCACTAGCGGGAGTCGTTGAGCAGTTCTTC. It encodes CASSLALAGVVEQFF. The chain carries TRBV19 and TRBJ2-1, with 11 positions matching TRBD2. The CDR3 totals 15 residues. V shed 5 bases, J shed 9 bases, and the junction held 9 bases outside the gene matches. Per germline, CDR1 LNHDA and CDR2 SQIVND (reference sequence).

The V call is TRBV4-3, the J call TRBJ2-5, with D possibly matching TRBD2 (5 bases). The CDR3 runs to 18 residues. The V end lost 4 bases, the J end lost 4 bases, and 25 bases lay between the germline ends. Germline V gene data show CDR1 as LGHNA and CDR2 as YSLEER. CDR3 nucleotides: TGCGCCAGCAGCCGGTATGCTTGGCGGGCCTGGGAGAGAGAGACCCAGTACTTC. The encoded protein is CASSRYAWRAWERETQYF.

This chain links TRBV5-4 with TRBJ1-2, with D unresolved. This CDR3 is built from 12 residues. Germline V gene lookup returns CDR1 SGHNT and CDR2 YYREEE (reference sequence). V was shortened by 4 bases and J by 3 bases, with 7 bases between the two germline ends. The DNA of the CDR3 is TGTGCCAGCAGCGCCGTAGACTATGGCTACACCTTC. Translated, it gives CASSAVDYGYTF.

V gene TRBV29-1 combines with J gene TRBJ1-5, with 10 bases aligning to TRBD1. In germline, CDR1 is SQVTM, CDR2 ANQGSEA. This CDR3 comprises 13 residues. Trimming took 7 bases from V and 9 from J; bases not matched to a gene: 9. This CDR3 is CSARRDRGGPQHF. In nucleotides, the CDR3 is TGCAGCGCCCGCCGGGACAGGGGAGGGCCCCAGCATTTT. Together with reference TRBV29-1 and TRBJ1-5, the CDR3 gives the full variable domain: SAVISQKPSRDICQRGTSLTIQCQVDSQVTMMFWYRQQPGQSLTLIATANQGSEATYESGFVIDKFPISRPNLTFSTLTVSNMSPEDSSIYLCSARRDRGGPQHFGDGTRLSIL.

CDR3 coding DNA: TGTGCCAGCAGGGGGACAAATTTGGACACTGAAGCTTTCTTT. This gives the protein CASRGTNLDTEAFF. The rearrangement uses TRBV6-4 and TRBJ1-1; D is possibly TRBD1 (6 bases). The CDR3 spans 14 residues. Trimming pared 6 bases from V and 3 bases from J, leaving 14 bases between. Germline V gene lookup returns CDR1 MRHNA and CDR2 SNTAGT.

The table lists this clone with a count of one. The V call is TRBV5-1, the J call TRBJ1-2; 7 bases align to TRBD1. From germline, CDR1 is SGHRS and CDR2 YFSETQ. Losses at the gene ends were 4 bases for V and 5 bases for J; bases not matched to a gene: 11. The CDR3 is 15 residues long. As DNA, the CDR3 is TGCGCCAGCAGCCTGACCCAGGGGGTAAAGTATGGCTACACCTTC. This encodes CASSLTQGVKYGYTF.

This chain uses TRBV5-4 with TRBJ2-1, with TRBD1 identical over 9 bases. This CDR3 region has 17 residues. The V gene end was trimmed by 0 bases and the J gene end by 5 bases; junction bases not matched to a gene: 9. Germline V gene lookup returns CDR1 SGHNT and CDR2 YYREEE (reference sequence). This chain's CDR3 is CASSLGAGTGLNNEQFF. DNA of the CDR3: TGTGCCAGCAGCTTGGGGGCCGGGACAGGGTTGAACAATGAGCAGTTCTTC.